This T cell receptor beta chain was profiled in a study of cytomegalovirus exposure and HLA in healthy donors. Both 60 Vbeta primers and 13 Jbeta primers went into the PCR. Profiled with immunoSEQ multiplex PCR; TCRdb holds only in-frame clones, not every one. Of under 200,000 clones listed, approximately 78% are singletons. Concerning this clone itself: Its specificity is unknown. Other nucleotide sequences in the sample specify the same CDR3.

CDR1 and CDR2 from the germline V gene are GTSNPN and SVGIG (reference sequence). The CDR3 is 15 residues long. Trimming removed 2 bases at V and 5 bases at J, with 18 bases between. Study-level findings and limits: In vitro testing confirmed a few CMV-associated chains as specific for CMV antigens. TCR beta chain V- and J-gene trimming was linked, in a later analysis, to a missense variant in DCLRE1C. Owing to their indistinguishability, certain V segments, notably TRBV6-2 and TRBV6-3, were excluded. Reports indicate that TCR beta sequences accurately predicted the HLA-A and HLA-B alleles of most subjects.

The sequence came from a male donor in good health and CMV-seropositive. This chain connects TRBV30 to TRBJ1-1; D is undetermined. The sequencing sample was made of PBMCs. The DNA of the CDR3 is TGTGCCTGGAGTTTACTATTGCGGGGTCGTACTGAAGCTTTCTTT. Amino acids: CAWSLLLRGRTEAFF.